This T cell receptor (beta chain) was observed in a study of T cell clonotyping in hematopoietic cell transplantation (dated by TCRdb to the early 2020s). Background for the entire study: A total of about 140 blood samples were gathered in the study from 35 to 45 consecutive transplant recipients along with their related donors. Recruitment of patients ran from 2015 to early 2017, and follow-up continued until September 2020 or until death.

Note on this clone: The specificity of this receptor is unknown. Base qualities are missing; no much larger clone stands one base away.

Results the study describes overall, beyond this receptor: Recipient repertoires showed only a small fraction of overlap with donor repertoires, and over 95% appeared de novo at the given depth. Donor and pretransplant recipient Inverse Simpson Index values predicted broader posttransplant TCR repertoire diversity. After transplant, TCR diversity in recipients dropped, and pathologically expanded clonotypes increased progressively from day 30 to day 180. The sample size was limited, and because cells were not sorted, the contributions of CD4 and CD8 repertoires could not be separated.

TCR beta CDR3 regions were amplified from genomic DNA with the immunoSEQ assay, a bias-controlled multiplex PCR using V- and J-specific primers. In a second PCR step, the CDR3 amplicons were tagged with a proprietary barcode plus Illumina adapter sequences. An Illumina MiSeq instrument was used for sequencing of the CDR3 libraries. Under the source paper's analysis protocol: Export and quality control were handled in immunoSEQ Analyzer 3.0, while downstream analyses relied on R Bioconductor and Immunarch. Repertoire metrics were calculated using only productive rearrangements within the normalized downsampled data set. Pathologically expanded clonotypes were defined as those larger than 5 templates in the normalized cohort. The Inverse Simpson Index served as the measure of repertoire diversity. To capture all clonotypes, the CMV-specificity analyses were run on the non-normalized data set. The table was pulled from immuneACCESS by TCRdb, which kept in-frame rearrangements only. Such tables lose some clones; where checked, under half of the loss comes from unresolved V genes, and the rest has no known cause. V, J and clone size are those of that table, while D and trimming were read from the DNA. The sample table shows approximately 5,900 clones, and approximately 91% are seen once. About 39% of the sample is held by the ten biggest clonotypes.

V gives up 8 bases and J gives up 8 bases, and the segment between their germline ends measures 13 bases. The germline V gene yields MNHEY for CDR1 and SVGAGI for CDR2. Measured from the cysteine to the phenylalanine, the CDR3 is 13 residues long. Solely the CDR3 DNA is kept, with 39 bases framed from the first base. The sample's time point label, decoded: 100 days after allo-HCT. Blood from recipients was drawn roughly 28 days before transplant, then again at days 30, 100 and 180 after transplant. Using Nuclei Lysis Solution, genomic DNA was extracted from unfractionated peripheral blood mononuclear cells that were either fresh or cryopreserved.

The receptor was derived from a female patient aged 45-60 years who had an allogeneic stem cell transplant from a related donor, so the T cells may come from the graft donor. Some clones in this sample may be carry-over from other donors' samples. Sequences were derived from peripheral blood mononuclear cells, sampled 100 days after allogeneic stem cell transplant. In this chain, TRBV6-5 is recombined with TRBJ1-6; a tentative D call is TRBD1 (5 bases match). The DNA sequence follows: TGTGCCAGCTGTCAGGGTTGGGATTCACCCCTCCACTTT. Translated, it gives CASCQGWDSPLHF.